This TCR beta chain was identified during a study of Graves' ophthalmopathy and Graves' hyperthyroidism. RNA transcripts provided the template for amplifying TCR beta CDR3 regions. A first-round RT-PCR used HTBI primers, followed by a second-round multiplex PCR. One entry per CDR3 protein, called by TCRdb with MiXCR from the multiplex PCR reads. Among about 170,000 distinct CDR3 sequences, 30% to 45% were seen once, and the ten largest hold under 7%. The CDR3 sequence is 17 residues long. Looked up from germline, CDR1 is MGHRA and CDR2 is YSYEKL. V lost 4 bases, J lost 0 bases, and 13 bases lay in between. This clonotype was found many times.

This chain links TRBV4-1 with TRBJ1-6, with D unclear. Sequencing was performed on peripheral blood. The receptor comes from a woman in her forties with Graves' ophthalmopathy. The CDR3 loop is CASSPGYISSYNSPLHF. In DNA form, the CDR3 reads TGCGCCAGCAGCCCGGGGTACATCAGCTCCTATAATTCACCCCTCCACTTT.